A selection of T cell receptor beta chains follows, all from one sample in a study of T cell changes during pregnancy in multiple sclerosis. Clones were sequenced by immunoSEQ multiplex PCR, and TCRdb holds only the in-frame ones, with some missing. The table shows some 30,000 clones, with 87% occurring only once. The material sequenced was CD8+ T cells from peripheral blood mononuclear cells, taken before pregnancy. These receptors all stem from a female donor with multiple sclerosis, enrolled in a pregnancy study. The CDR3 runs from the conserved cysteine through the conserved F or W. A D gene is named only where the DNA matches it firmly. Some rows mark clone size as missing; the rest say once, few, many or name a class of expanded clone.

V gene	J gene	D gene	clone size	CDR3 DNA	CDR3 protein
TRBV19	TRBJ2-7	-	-	TGTGCCAGTAGTCCGAAGGGGGGAGGGACCTACGAGCAGTACTTC	CASSPKGGGTYEQYF
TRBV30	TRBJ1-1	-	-	TGTGCCTGGGATCTAGGACTGATGAACACTGAAGCTTTCTTT	CAWDLGLMNTEAFF
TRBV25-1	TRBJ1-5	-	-	TGTGCCAGCAGTGAGTGGGGGGGCAGTCAGCCCCAGCATTTT	CASSEWGGSQPQHF
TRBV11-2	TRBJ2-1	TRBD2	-	TGTGCCAGCAGCTTAGTTGGTACGGGGGGGGAGCAGTTCTTC	CASSLVGTGGEQFF
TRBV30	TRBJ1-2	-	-	TGTGCCTGGAACGAGGTAGGGGGCTATGGCTACACCTTC	CAWNEVGGYGYTF
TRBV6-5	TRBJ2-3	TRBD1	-	TGTGCCAGCAGTGCGGACAGGGGGACCACAGATACGCAGTATTTT	CASSADRGTTDTQYF
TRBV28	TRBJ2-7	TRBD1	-	TGTGCCAGCAGCCTATCCGAGACAGGGCCCTACGAGCAGTACTTC	CASSLSETGPYEQYF
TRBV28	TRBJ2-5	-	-	TGTGCCAGCAGTTTATGGACAGACCAAGAGACCCAGTACTTC	CASSLWTDQETQYF
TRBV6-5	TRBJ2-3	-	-	TGTGCCAGCAGTTACGAGGGCTCGGATACGCAGTATTTT	CASSYEGSDTQYF
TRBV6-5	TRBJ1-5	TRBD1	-	TGTGCCAGCAGGGCGGGACAGCTCTCGAAGGCCCAGCATTTT	CASRAGQLSKAQHF
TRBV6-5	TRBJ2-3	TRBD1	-	TGTGCCAGCAGTTACTCCGGGACAGGCACAGATACGCAGTATTTT	CASSYSGTGTDTQYF
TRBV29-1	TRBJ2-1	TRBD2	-	TGCAGCGTTGAGTATGTTCCTAGCGGGAATTTAGAGAGCTCCTACAATGAGCAGTTCTTC	CSVEYVPSGNLESSYNEQFF
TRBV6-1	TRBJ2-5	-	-	TGTGCCAGCAGTGAGCTTACTCAAGAGACCCAGTACTTC	CASSELTQETQYF
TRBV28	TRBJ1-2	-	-	TGTGCCAGCACCTACCTCACCGAACGGGGCTACACCTTC	CASTYLTERGYTF
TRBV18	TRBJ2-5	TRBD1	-	TGTGCCAGCTCACCGGGACAGGGGGCCCTCTTGTACCAAGAGACCCAGTACTTC	CASSPGQGALLYQETQYF
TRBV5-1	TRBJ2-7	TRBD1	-	TGCGCCAGCAGCCTAACCGGGACAGACTCCTACGAGCAGTACTTC	CASSLTGTDSYEQYF
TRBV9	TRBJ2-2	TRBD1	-	TGTGCCAGCAGCGTAGGGGACAGTGTCACCGGGGAGCTGTTTTTT	CASSVGDSVTGELFF
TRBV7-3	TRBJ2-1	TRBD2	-	TGTGCCAGCAGCCCGATAGCGGGAGGTACCAATGAGCAGTTCTTC	CASSPIAGGTNEQFF
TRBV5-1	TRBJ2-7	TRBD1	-	TGCGCCAGCAGGGGACAGTACTCCTACGAGCAGTACTTC	CASRGQYSYEQYF
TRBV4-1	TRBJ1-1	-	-	TGCGCCAGCAGCCAAGAACCCCCAGATTCGTACACTGAAGCTTTCTTT	CASSQEPPDSYTEAFF
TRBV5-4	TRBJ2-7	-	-	TGTGCCAGCAGCTTGGACGGGAGTACCTACGAGCAGTACTTC	CASSLDGSTYEQYF
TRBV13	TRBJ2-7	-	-	TGTGCCAGCAGCGATGTTCAGGGTGGCGAGCAGTACTTC	CASSDVQGGEQYF
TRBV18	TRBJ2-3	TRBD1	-	TGTGCCAGCTCACTCACTGCCGGGACAGGGAGTACAGATACGCAGTATTTT	CASSLTAGTGSTDTQYF
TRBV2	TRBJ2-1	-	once	TGTGCCAGCAGTGATAGCTCCTACAATGAGCAGTTCTTC	CASSDSSYNEQFF
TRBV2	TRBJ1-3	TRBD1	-	TGTGCCAGCATCAGTGACAGGGATGGAAACACCATATATTTT	CASISDRDGNTIYF
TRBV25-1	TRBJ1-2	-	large	TGTGCCAGCACTTTGGCAGAAGTCTATGGCTACACCTTC	CASTLAEVYGYTF
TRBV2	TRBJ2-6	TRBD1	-	TGTGCCAGCAGTGGGTGGACAGGGGTGGCGGGGGCCAACGTCCTGACTTTC	CASSGWTGVAGANVLTF
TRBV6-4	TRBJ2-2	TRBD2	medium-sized	TGTGCCAGCAGCGACGGGAGGGAGACCGGGGAGCTGTTTTTT	CASSDGRETGELFF
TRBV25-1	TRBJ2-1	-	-	TGTGCCAGCAGTTTTACAGGGCAGCAGTTCTTC	CASSFTGQQFF
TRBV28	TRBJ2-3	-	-	TGTGCCAGCGTTTCCGTTTCTAGCACAGATACGCAGTATTTT	CASVSVSSTDTQYF
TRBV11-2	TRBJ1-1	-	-	TGTGCCAGCAGCTTAGGTGGCCTGAACACTGAAGCTTTCTTT	CASSLGGLNTEAFF
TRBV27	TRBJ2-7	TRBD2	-	TGTGCCAGCAGTTGGACTAGCGGAGCCTACGAGCAGTACTTC	CASSWTSGAYEQYF
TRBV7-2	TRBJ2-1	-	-	TGTGCCAGCAGCATAGACACCGCGGGGACCAATGAGCAGTTCTTC	CASSIDTAGTNEQFF
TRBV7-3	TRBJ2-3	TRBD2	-	TGTGCCAGCAGCTTAACGGCTAGCGGGATAACAGATACGCAGTATTTT	CASSLTASGITDTQYF
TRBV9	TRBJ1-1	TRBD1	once	TGTGCCAGCAGCCTAAGTCCCGGGACAGGGGGAGTCACTGAAGCTTTCTTT	CASSLSPGTGGVTEAFF
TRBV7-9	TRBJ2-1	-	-	TGTGCCAGCAGCTTAGTTCCGGGAAATGAGCAGTTCTTC	CASSLVPGNEQFF
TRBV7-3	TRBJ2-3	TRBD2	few	TGTGCCAGCAGCTTAGTGGGGGGGACAGATACGCAGTATTTT	CASSLVGGTDTQYF
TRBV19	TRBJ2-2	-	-	TGTGCCAGTGGAGTCAGGGCCGATACCGGGGAGCTGTTTTTT	CASGVRADTGELFF
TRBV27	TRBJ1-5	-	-	TGTGCCAGCAGTTTACGGGGAGGACTGAATCAGCCCCAGCATTTT	CASSLRGGLNQPQHF
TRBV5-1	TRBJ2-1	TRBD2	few	TGCGCCAGCAGCCGGGAGGGGGACAATGAGCAGTTCTTC	CASSREGDNEQFF
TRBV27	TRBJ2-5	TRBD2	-	TGTGCCAGCAGTTTAGCGGGAGGGGCACAAGAGACCCAGTACTTC	CASSLAGGAQETQYF